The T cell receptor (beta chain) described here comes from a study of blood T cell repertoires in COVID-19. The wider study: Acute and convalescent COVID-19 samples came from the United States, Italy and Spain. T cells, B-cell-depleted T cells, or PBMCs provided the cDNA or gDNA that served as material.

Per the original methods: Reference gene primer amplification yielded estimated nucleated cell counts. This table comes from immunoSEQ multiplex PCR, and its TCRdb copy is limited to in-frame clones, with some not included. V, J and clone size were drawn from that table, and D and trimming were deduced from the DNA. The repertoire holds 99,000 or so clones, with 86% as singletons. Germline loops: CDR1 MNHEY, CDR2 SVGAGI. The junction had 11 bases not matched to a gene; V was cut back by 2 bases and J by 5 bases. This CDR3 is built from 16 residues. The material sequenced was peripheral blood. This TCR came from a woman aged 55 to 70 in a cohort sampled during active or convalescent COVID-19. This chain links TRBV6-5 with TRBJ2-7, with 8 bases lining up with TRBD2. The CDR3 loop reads CASSYLGTSSIHEQYF. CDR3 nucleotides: TGTGCCAGCAGTTACCTTGGGACTAGTTCAATCCACGAGCAGTACTTC.